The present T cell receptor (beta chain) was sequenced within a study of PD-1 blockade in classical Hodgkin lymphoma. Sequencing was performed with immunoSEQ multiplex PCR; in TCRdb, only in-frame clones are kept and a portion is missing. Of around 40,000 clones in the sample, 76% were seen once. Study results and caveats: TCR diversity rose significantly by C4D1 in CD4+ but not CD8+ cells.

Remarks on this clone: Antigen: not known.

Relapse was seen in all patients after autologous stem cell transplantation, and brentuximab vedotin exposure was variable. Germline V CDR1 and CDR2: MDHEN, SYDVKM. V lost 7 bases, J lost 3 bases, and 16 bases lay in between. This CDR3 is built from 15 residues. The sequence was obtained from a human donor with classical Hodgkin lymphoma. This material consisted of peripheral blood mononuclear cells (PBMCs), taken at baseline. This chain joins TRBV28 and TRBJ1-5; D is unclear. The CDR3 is CASKPSDETNQPQHF. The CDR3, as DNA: TGTGCCAGCAAACCCTCCGACGAGACCAATCAGCCCCAGCATTTT. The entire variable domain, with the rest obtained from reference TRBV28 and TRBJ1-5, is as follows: DVKVTQSSRYLVKRTGEKVFLECVQDMDHENMFWYRQDPGLGLRLIYFSYDVKMKEKGDIPEGYSVSREKKERFSLILESASTNQTSMYLCASKPSDETNQPQHFGDGTRLSIL.